This T cell receptor (beta chain) was profiled in a study of OX40 agonist ivuxolimab in advanced cancers. Germline lookup yields CDR1 MNHNS and CDR2 SASEGT. V gave up 6 bases and J gave up 0 bases, with 8 bases separating them. The CDR3 loop spans 14 amino acids. The assay was immunoSEQ multiplex PCR, and TCRdb's table has in-frame clones only and misses some. The sample includes about 53,000 clones, 65% to 85% of them seen just once. Source: CD4+ or CD8+ T cells sorted from blood, taken in a trial of the OX40 agonist ivuxolimab. The clonotype originates from an adult with an advanced solid tumor such as melanoma, head and neck, liver or kidney cancer. The chain recombines TRBV6-1 with TRBJ2-2; TRBD1 is a possible D gene (6 bases). The CDR3 protein is CASRRTANTGELFF. As DNA, the CDR3 is TGTGCCAGCAGAAGGACAGCGAACACCGGGGAGCTGTTTTTT.